This TCR beta chain was recorded in a study of shared clonotypes between healthy human individuals. General study points: Clonotype sharing among donors was expected to depend on sequencing depth. With four donors compared, roughly 5% of naive CD4 clonotypes were shared.

J was trimmed by 12 bases and V by 8 bases; bases with no gene match: 13. The CDR3 is made up of 14 amino acids. Germline lookup yields CDR1 MDHEN and CDR2 SYDVKM. A note on this clone: As yet, its antigen is unknown.

Sequenced by immunoSEQ multiplex PCR; TCRdb stores in-frame clones only, minus some. The data show approximately 1,500,000 clones, with approximately 98% seen just once and about 0.42% held by the top ten. The sequence was collected from a young man in good health. Source material: naive CD4+ T cells sorted from blood. The subset was: CD45RA+ positively selected. The chain links TRBV28 to TRBJ1-4, with 9 bases identical to TRBD1. CDR3 in DNA: TGTGCCAGCCAAACGGACAGGGGTACTTGGCAACTGTTTTTT. It specifies CASQTDRGTWQLFF. The whole variable domain, filled in from reference TRBV28 and TRBJ1-4, reads DVKVTQSSRYLVKRTGEKVFLECVQDMDHENMFWYRQDPGLGLRLIYFSYDVKMKEKGDIPEGYSVSREKKERFSLILESASTNQTSMYLCASQTDRGTWQLFFGSGTQLSVL.